This T cell receptor beta chain stems from a study of siplizumab effects on memory and regulatory T cells. Study-level findings and limits: An assignable phenotype, naive or memory, was missing from roughly 76-95% of proliferating CD4+ or CD8+ clones.

In the case of this clone: Antigen specificity is unknown.

Clones were sequenced by immunoSEQ multiplex PCR, and TCRdb holds only the in-frame ones, with some missing. Of tens of thousands of clones in the sample, over 85% are singletons; the top ten hold 5% to 7%. The V and J ends lost 6 bases and 0 bases respectively, with 18 bases between them. There are 18 residues in the CDR3. Per the germline V gene, CDR1 is SGHAT and CDR2 is FQNNGV. This TCR derives from a human donor in good health. The sequencing sample was made of CD8+ T cells sorted from blood. The rearrangement joins TRBV11-2 to TRBJ2-6; D is tentatively TRBD1 or TRBD2 (5 bases each). CDR3 residues: CASRDPGRKSSGANVLTF. The CDR3 DNA reads TGTGCCAGCAGGGATCCGGGACGGAAGAGCTCTGGGGCCAACGTCCTGACTTTC.